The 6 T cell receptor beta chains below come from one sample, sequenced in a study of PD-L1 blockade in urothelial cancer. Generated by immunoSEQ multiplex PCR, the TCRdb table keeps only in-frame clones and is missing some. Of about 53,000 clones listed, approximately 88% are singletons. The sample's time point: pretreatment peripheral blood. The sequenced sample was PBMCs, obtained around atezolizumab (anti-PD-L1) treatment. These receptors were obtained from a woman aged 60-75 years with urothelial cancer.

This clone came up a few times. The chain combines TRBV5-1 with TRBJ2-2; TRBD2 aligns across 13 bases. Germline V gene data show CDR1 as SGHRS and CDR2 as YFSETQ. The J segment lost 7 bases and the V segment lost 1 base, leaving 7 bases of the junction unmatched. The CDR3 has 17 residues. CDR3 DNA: TGCGCCAGCAGCTTGCAACTAGCGGGGGGGCCGGACGGGGAGCTGTTTTTT. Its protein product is CASSLQLAGGPDGELFF.

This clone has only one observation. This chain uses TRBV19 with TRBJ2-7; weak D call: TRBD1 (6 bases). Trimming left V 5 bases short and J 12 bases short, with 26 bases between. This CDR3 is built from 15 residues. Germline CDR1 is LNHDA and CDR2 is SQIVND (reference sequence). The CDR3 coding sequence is TGTGCCAGTAGTGCAAAACCAGGGGTTGGGTTCGTCCGGTACTTC. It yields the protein CASSAKPGVGFVRYF.

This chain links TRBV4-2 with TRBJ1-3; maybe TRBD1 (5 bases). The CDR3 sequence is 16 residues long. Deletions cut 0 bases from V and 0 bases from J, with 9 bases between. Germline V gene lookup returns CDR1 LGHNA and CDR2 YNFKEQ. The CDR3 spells CASSQDDGHSGNTIYF. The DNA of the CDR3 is TGTGCCAGCAGCCAAGATGACGGACACTCTGGAAACACCATATATTTT.

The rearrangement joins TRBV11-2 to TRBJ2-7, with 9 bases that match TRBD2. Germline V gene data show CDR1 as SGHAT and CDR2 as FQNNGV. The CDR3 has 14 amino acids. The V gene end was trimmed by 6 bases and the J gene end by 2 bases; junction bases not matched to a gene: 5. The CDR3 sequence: CASSPTSGPYEQYF. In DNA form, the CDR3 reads TGTGCCAGCAGTCCGACTAGCGGACCCTACGAGCAGTACTTC.

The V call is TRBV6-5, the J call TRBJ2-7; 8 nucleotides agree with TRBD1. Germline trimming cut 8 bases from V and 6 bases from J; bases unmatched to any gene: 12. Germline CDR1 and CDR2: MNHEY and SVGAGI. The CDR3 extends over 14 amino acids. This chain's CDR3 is CASASGTGFVEQYF. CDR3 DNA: TGTGCCAGCGCCTCCGGGACAGGTTTCGTCGAGCAGTACTTC.

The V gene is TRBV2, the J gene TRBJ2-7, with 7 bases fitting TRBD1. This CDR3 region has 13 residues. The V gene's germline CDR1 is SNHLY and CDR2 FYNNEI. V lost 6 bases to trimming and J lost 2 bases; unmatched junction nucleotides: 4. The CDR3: CASSRDRTYEQYF. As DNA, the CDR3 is TGTGCCAGCAGCCGGGACAGAACCTACGAGCAGTACTTC.